Each of the 15 T cell receptor beta chains below was sequenced from the same sample in a study of T cell repertoires in cytomegalovirus infection. TCRdb independently ran MiXCR on the reads; one entry per CDR3 protein. The sample includes 310,000 or so distinct CDR3 sequences, about 25% of them seen just once. Input material: PBMCs. Receptors originate from a human donor in good health (CMV status not recorded). Some clones in this sample may be carry-over from other donors' samples.

This clonotype was seen many times. V is TRBV14 and J is TRBJ2-3; 7 bases match TRBD2. V gave up 4 bases and J gave up 0 bases; unmatched junction bases: 13. Germline lookup yields CDR1 SGHDN and CDR2 FVKESK. This CDR3 has 18 residues. This CDR3 reads CASSLFSAGVGSTDTQYF. The CDR3 nucleotides read TGTGCCAGCAGCCTTTTTTCGGCGGGAGTAGGGAGCACAGATACGCAGTATTTT.

This clonotype was found a few times. The chain combines TRBV11-2 with TRBJ2-1; no clear D gene. The CDR3 totals 13 residues. V was pared by 0 bases and J by 12 bases, with 12 bases between. CDR1 is SGHAT, CDR2 FQNNGV, per germline. The CDR3 is CASSLDWQWGQFF. The CDR3 DNA sequence: TGTGCCAGCAGCTTAGATTGGCAGTGGGGGCAGTTCTTC. Combining the CDR3 with reference TRBV11-2 and TRBJ2-1 gives the whole variable domain EAGVAQSPRYKIIEKRQSVAFWCNPISGHATLYWYQQILGQGPKLLIQFQNNGVVDDSQLPKDRFSAERLKGVDSTLKIQPAKLEDSAVYLCASSLDWQWGQFFGPGTRLTVL.

The V and J genes are TRBV5-6 and TRBJ2-1; 12 bases align to TRBD2. V trimming: 0 bases; J trimming: 0 bases; junction bases outside the gene matches: 7. CDR3 length: 19 amino acids. The germline V gene has CDR1 SGHDT and CDR2 YYEEEE. In DNA, the CDR3 is TGTGCCAGCAGCTTGGGGGGAACTAGCGGGAGGCACTCCTACAATGAGCAGTTCTTC. This gives the protein CASSLGGTSGRHSYNEQFF.

The rearrangement uses TRBV7-2 and TRBJ2-4; perhaps TRBD1 as D (5 bases). This CDR3 region has 14 residues. Germline-derived CDR1 and CDR2 are SGHTA and FQGNSA. Trimming shortened V by 3 bases and J by 1 base, and 7 bases separated the two germline ends. CDR3 DNA sequence: TGTGCCAGCAGCTTCGACAGTGCCAAAAACATTCAGTACTTC. This gives the protein CASSFDSAKNIQYF. Using reference TRBV7-2 and TRBJ2-4 for the parts outside the CDR3, the full variable domain is GAGVSQSPSNKVTEKGKDVELRCDPISGHTALYWYRQSLGQGLEFLIYFQGNSAPDKSGLPSDRFSAERTGGSVSTLTIQRTQQEDSAVYLCASSFDSAKNIQYFGAGTRLSVL.

The sample holds a few counts of this clonotype. The V call is TRBV9, the J call TRBJ2-4, with D unresolved. The V end lost 4 bases, the J end lost 0 bases, and 8 bases lay between the germline ends. CDR1 and CDR2 (germline): SGDLS, YYNGEE. The CDR3 has 14 residues. The CDR3 DNA is TGTGCCAGCAGCCCGTCAGTAGCCAAAAACATTCAGTACTTC. Amino acids: CASSPSVAKNIQYF.

This clonotype occurred a few times. CDR3 in DNA: TGCGCCAGCAGCTTGGAGGGCCTAGGAGCGGGGGGTTCCCATGAGCAGTATTTT. The encoded protein is CASSLEGLGAGGSHEQYF. The J gene is TRBJ2-3, the V gene TRBV5-1; 9 nucleotides line up with TRBD2. This CDR3 spans 18 amino acids. The V segment lost 0 bases and the J segment 11 bases; nucleotides outside the gene matches: 19. Per the germline V gene, CDR1 is SGHRS and CDR2 is YFSETQ.

This sequence joins TRBV20-1 and TRBJ1-2; D is perhaps TRBD1 (5 bases). This CDR3 is built from 14 residues. Germline CDR1 reads DFQATT; CDR2 reads SNEGSKA (reference sequence). V was clipped by 3 bases and J by 2 bases, with 13 bases between them. The chain's CDR3 is CSASMGGTNYGYTF. The CDR3 DNA follows: TGCAGTGCTAGTATGGGGGGAACCAACTATGGCTACACCTTC.

This clonotype was observed a single time. The chain couples TRBV20-1 to TRBJ2-7; no definite D call. From germline, CDR1 is DFQATT and CDR2 SNEGSKA (reference sequence). Trimming removed 1 base from V and 5 bases from J, with 6 bases in between. The CDR3 has 11 amino acids. The CDR3: CSARGVDEQYF. The CDR3 coding sequence is TGCAGTGCTAGAGGGGTCGACGAGCAGTACTTC.

V usage is TRBV20-1 and J usage is TRBJ1-6; D may be TRBD1 (5 bases). The V end was cut by 5 bases, the J end by 4 bases, with 15 bases between. This CDR3 has 15 amino acids. Per germline, CDR1 DFQATT and CDR2 SNEGSKA (reference sequence). CDR3 amino acids: CSAQPGRGYNSPLHF. As DNA, the CDR3 is TGCAGTGCTCAGCCCGGAAGGGGATATAATTCACCCCTCCACTTT.

This clonotype appeared many times. The chain links TRBV11-2 to TRBJ2-5; D not resolved. The CDR3 loop spans 14 amino acids. CDR1 SGHAT and CDR2 FQNNGV come from the germline V gene. V was shortened by 2 bases and J by 5 bases, with 12 bases between the two germline ends. CDR3 nucleotide sequence: TGTGCCAGCAGCTTATCTGGCGCCGGGGAGACCCAGTACTTC. This translates into CASSLSGAGETQYF.

The sample holds many counts of this clonotype. The rearrangement joins TRBV12-3 or TRBV12-4 to TRBJ1-5, with unresolved D. Trimming took off 1 base at V and 2 bases at J, with 9 bases between the two ends. The CDR3 contains 15 residues. CDR3 amino acids: CASSLGQSRNQPQHF. The CDR3 DNA sequence: TGTGCCAGCAGTTTAGGGCAGTCCCGCAATCAGCCCCAGCATTTT.

This chain uses TRBV6-8 with TRBJ2-5, with 7 bases aligning to TRBD2. The J segment lost 6 bases and the V segment lost 4 bases, leaving 5 bases of the junction unmatched. CDR1 and CDR2 (germline): MNHGY, SAAAGT. CDR3 size: 13 residues. This CDR3 is CASSLEGGQTQYF. The CDR3 coding sequence is TGTGCCAGCAGTTTGGAGGGAGGGCAGACCCAGTACTTC.

The rearrangement links TRBV7-2 to TRBJ1-4; D call uncertain. Germline CDR1 and CDR2: SGHTA and FQGNSA. V was cut by 5 bases and J by 6 bases, with 16 bases left in between. There are 15 residues in the CDR3. The CDR3 here is CASSARWAGDEKLFF. Written as DNA, the CDR3 is TGTGCCAGCAGCGCCCGATGGGCGGGCGATGAAAAACTGTTTTTT.

The chain employs TRBV30 and TRBJ1-4; D possibly corresponds to TRBD1 (5 bases). CDR1 is GTSNPN and CDR2 is SVGIG in the germline V gene (reference sequence). This CDR3 has 14 residues. The germline V and J ends were trimmed by 2 bases and 5 bases, with 12 bases remaining between them. CDR3 DNA: TGTGCCTGGAGTAAGGGGACGGCAAATGAAAAACTGTTTTTT. Amino acid sequence: CAWSKGTANEKLFF.

This chain links TRBV12-3 or TRBV12-4 with TRBJ2-7; D is unresolved. With 3 bases removed from V and 2 bases from J, the gap between germline ends came to 11 bases. The CDR3 is 14 residues long. CDR3 sequence reads: CASSFGLVAYEQYF. The CDR3 nucleotides are TGTGCCAGCAGTTTCGGGCTAGTCGCCTACGAGCAGTACTTC.